These 18 T cell receptor beta chains came from one sample sequenced in a study of cytomegalovirus exposure and HLA in healthy donors. This PCR relied on a set of 60 Vbeta primers and 13 Jbeta primers. TCRdb's copy holds only in-frame clones and misses some; the assay was immunoSEQ multiplex PCR. Altogether 180,000 or so clones are present, 86% being singletons, with the ten largest covering roughly 0.34%. The source material was PBMCs. The source is a woman under 40 in good health and CMV-seronegative.

The rearrangement uses TRBV2 and TRBJ2-2; 8 positions match TRBD2. CDR1 and CDR2 from the germline V gene are SNHLY and FYNNEI. CDR3 size: 17 residues. The V segment lost 6 bases and the J segment 2 bases; nucleotides outside the gene matches: 11. The CDR3 DNA follows: TGTGCCAGCAGGCCTCACCGACTAGCGATCAACACCGGGGAGCTGTTTTTT. It yields the protein CASRPHRLAINTGELFF.

The V and J genes are TRBV30 and TRBJ1-1, with 10 bases fitting TRBD1. The ends lost 1 base at V and 3 bases at J; junction bases unmatched: 5. This CDR3 is built from 15 residues. Germline assignment: CDR1 GTSNPN and CDR2 SVGIG (reference sequence). The CDR3 loop is CAWSGGQGGYTEAFF. The CDR3 DNA reads as TGTGCCTGGAGTGGCGGACAGGGGGGCTACACTGAAGCTTTCTTT. The complete variable domain, with remaining parts taken from reference TRBV30 and TRBJ1-1, reads SQTIHQWPATLVQPVGSPLSLECTVEGTSNPNLYWYRQAAGRGLQLLFYSVGIGQISSEVPQNLSASRPQDRQFILSSKKLLLSDSGFYLCAWSGGQGGYTEAFFGQGTRLTVV.

V gene TRBV18 combines with J gene TRBJ2-7, with a possible D match to TRBD1 (6 bases). CDR1 and CDR2 (germline): KGHSH, LQKENI. The germline V and J ends were trimmed by 3 bases and 4 bases, with 25 bases remaining between them. CDR3 length equals 18 residues. The CDR3 nucleotides read TGTGCCAGCTCACCCCAACAGGGAATTGAACGTCCACTTTACGAGCAGTACTTC. Translated, it gives CASSPQQGIERPLYEQYF.

This chain links TRBV28 with TRBJ1-1; possible D gene TRBD1, 6 bases. The CDR3 runs 11 residues. Trimming shortened V by 4 bases and J by 6 bases, and 6 bases separated the two germline ends. Germline V CDR1 and CDR2: MDHEN, SYDVKM. DNA of the CDR3: TGTGCCAGCAGTTCAGGGGCTGAAGCTTTCTTT. Protein product: CASSSGAEAFF.

The chain links TRBV7-8 to TRBJ2-6; D possibly corresponds to TRBD2 (6 bases). Germline CDR1 SGHVS, CDR2 FQNEAQ. Between the trimmed V and J ends, which lost 5 bases and 2 bases, there was a span of 13 bases. CDR3 length equals 16 residues. CDR3 protein: CASSPWAGTGANVLTF. The CDR3 DNA sequence: TGTGCCAGCAGCCCATGGGCGGGGACTGGGGCCAACGTCCTGACTTTC.

This chain links TRBV28 with TRBJ1-1, with TRBD1 as a possible D gene (5 bases). CDR1 and CDR2 from the germline V gene are MDHEN and SYDVKM. The CDR3 totals 15 residues. The V gene lost 6 bases and the J gene lost 2 bases, with 16 bases spanning the gap. For the CDR3, the DNA is TGTGCCAGCAGCGAACGTGGGGGGGTTAACACTGAAGCTTTCTTT. Its translation: CASSERGGVNTEAFF.

This chain links TRBV5-3 with TRBJ1-4, with 8 bases fitting TRBD1. TRBV5-3 counts as an open reading frame of uncertain function. The CDR3 has 21 residues. V was pared by 5 bases and J by 4 bases, with 25 bases of the junction left unmatched. CDR3 nucleotide sequence: TGTGCCAGAAGTCCCCTCCCGACAGGGGCTCAAAGAGGGTCAAGTAATGAAAAACTGTTTTTT. The encoded protein is CARSPLPTGAQRGSSNEKLFF.

This clone was detected once. The V call is TRBV28, the J call TRBJ1-1; 8 nucleotides match TRBD1. CDR3 length equals 13 residues. The trim removed 4 bases at V and 7 bases at J, leaving 5 bases unmatched. From germline, CDR1 is MDHEN and CDR2 SYDVKM. This chain's CDR3 is CASSSYDRGEAFF. The CDR3 region has the DNA TGTGCCAGCAGTTCCTACGACAGGGGTGAAGCTTTCTTT.

The rearrangement links TRBV29-1 to TRBJ2-7, with a weak D call TRBD2 (5 bases). The germline V gene encodes CDR1 SQVTM and CDR2 ANQGSEA. V lost 4 bases and J lost 0, with 10 bases in between. The CDR3 length is 13 residues. This CDR3 is CSVVGASSYEQYF. CDR3 sequence (DNA): TGCAGCGTTGTGGGAGCGAGCTCCTACGAGCAGTACTTC.

V is TRBV30 and J is TRBJ1-2, with D hard to call. V was trimmed by 0 bases and J by 4 bases, leaving 12 bases between them. From germline, CDR1 is GTSNPN and CDR2 SVGIG (reference sequence). The CDR3 loop spans 14 amino acids. The CDR3 is CAWSVNTWSYGYTF. The CDR3 coding sequence is TGTGCCTGGAGTGTCAACACTTGGAGCTATGGCTACACCTTC.

The CDR3 DNA reads as TGCGCCAGCAGCTACACCGGGACTAGCACAGATACGCAGTATTTT. This translates into CASSYTGTSTDTQYF. This chain uses TRBV5-1 with TRBJ2-3; D perhaps matches TRBD2 (6 bases). CDR1 SGHRS and CDR2 YFSETQ come from the germline V gene. V lost 3 bases and J 0 bases, leaving 11 bases between the germline ends. The CDR3 is made up of 15 amino acids. The variable domain in full, with the rest retrieved from reference TRBV5-1 and TRBJ2-3, is KAGVTQTPRYLIKTRGQQVTLSCSPISGHRSVSWYQQTPGQGLQFLFEYFSETQRNKGNFPGRFSGRQFSNSRSEMNVSTLELGDSALYLCASSYTGTSTDTQYFGPGTRLTVL.

V gene TRBV5-1 combines with J gene TRBJ2-4; D call uncertain. The V gene's germline CDR1 is SGHRS and CDR2 YFSETQ. CDR3 size: 13 residues. Trimming left V 4 bases short and J 0 bases short, with 5 bases between. CDR3 amino acids: CASSLGAKNIQYF. CDR3 nucleotide sequence: TGCGCCAGCAGCCTCGGAGCCAAAAACATTCAGTACTTC.

The genes are TRBV12-2 and TRBJ2-7; the table's TRBD2 call for D was not verified on the DNA. TRBV12-2 is given as a pseudogene. The CDR3 runs to 17 residues. The CDR3 loop is CASRPGQRGLGSYEQYF. Written as DNA, the CDR3 is TGTGCAAGTCGCCCTGGACAGCGGGGCCTCGGGTCCTACGAGCAGTACTTC.

This clone occurred once. This rearrangement joins TRBV2 to TRBJ1-2, with a tentative D call TRBD1 (5 bases). V shed 8 bases and J shed 6 bases, with 19 bases lying between them. CDR1 is SNHLY, CDR2 FYNNEI, per germline. There are 14 residues in the CDR3. The CDR3 sequence: CASGNRRGVDGYTF. In DNA form, the CDR3 reads TGTGCCAGCGGTAACCGGAGGGGTGTGGATGGCTACACCTTC.

The V gene is TRBV6-1, the J gene TRBJ2-1; 7 bases map to TRBD2. V lost 3 bases, J lost 4 bases, and 6 bases stayed unmatched. Germline CDR1 and CDR2: MNHNS and SASEGT. The CDR3 consists of 15 residues. This chain's CDR3 is CASSDQGGAYNEQFF. CDR3 DNA sequence: TGTGCCAGCAGTGACCAGGGAGGGGCGTACAATGAGCAGTTCTTC.

The CDR3 protein is CASTIAGGPYEQYF. CDR3 in DNA: TGTGCCAGCACCATAGCGGGAGGGCCCTACGAGCAGTACTTC. V is TRBV28 and J is TRBJ2-7, with 11 bases aligning to TRBD2. Per the germline V gene, CDR1 is MDHEN and CDR2 is SYDVKM. This CDR3 has 14 residues. With 7 bases clipped from V and 2 bases from J, the junction kept 4 bases outside the gene matches.

This chain uses TRBV9 with TRBJ2-5, with D perhaps TRBD1 (7 bases). Germline V gene lookup returns CDR1 SGDLS and CDR2 YYNGEE. The CDR3 length is 14 residues. Trimming cost V 0 bases and J 5 bases, with 11 bases left between them. The CDR3 DNA reads as TGTGCCAGCAGCGTAGAGGGGGCGGGGGAGACCCAGTACTTC. Translating gives CASSVEGAGETQYF.

This clone has only one observation. The V call is TRBV19, the J call TRBJ1-4; D is unresolved. Germline CDR1 and CDR2: LNHDA and SQIVND (reference sequence). The CDR3 contains 14 residues. Trimming shortened V by 7 bases and J by 0 bases, and 9 bases separated the two germline ends. CDR3 DNA: TGTGCCAGTACCCCACAGTCAACTAATGAAAAACTGTTTTTT. Its protein product is CASTPQSTNEKLFF.